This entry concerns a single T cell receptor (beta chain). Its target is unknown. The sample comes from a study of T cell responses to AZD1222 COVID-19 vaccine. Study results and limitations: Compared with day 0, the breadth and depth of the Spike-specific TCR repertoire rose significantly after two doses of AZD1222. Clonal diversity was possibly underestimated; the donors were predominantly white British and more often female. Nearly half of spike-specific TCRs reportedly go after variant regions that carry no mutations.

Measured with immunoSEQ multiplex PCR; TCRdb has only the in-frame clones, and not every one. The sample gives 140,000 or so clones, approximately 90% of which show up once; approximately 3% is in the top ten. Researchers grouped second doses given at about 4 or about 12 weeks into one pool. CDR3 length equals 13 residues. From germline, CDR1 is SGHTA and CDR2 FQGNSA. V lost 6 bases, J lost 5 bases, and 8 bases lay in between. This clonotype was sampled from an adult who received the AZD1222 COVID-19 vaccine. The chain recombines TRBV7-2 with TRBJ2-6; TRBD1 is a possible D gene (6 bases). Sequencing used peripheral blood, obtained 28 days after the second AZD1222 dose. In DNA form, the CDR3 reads TGTGCCAGCAGTGGACAGAGGGCCAACGTCCTGACTTTC. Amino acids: CASSGQRANVLTF. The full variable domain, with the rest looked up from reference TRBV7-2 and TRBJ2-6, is GAGVSQSPSNKVTEKGKDVELRCDPISGHTALYWYRQSLGQGLEFLIYFQGNSAPDKSGLPSDRFSAERTGGSVSTLTIQRTQQEDSAVYLCASSGQRANVLTFGAGSRLTVL.